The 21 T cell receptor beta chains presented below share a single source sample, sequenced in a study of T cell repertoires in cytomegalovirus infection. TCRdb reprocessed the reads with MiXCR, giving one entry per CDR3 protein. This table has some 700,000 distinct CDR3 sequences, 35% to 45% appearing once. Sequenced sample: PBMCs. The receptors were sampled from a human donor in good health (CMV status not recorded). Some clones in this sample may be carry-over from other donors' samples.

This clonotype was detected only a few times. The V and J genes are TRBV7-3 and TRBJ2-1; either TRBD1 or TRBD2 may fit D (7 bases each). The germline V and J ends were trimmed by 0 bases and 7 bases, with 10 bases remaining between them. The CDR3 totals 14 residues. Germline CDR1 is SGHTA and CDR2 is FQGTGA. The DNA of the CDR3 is TGTGCCAGCAGCTTAACGCAGGGGGGGAATGAGCAGTTCTTC. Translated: CASSLTQGGNEQFF.

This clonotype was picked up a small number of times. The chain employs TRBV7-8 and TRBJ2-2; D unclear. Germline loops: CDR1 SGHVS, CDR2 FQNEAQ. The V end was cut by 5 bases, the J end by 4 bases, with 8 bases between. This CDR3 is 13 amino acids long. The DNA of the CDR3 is TGTGCCAGCAGCACCAGGTTCACCGGGGAGCTGTTTTTT. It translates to CASSTRFTGELFF.

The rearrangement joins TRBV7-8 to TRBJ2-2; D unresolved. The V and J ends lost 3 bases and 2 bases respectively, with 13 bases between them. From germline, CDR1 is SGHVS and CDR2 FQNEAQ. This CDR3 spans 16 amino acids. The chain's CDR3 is CASSFFATENTGELFF. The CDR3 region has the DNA TGTGCCAGCAGCTTTTTCGCTACCGAAAACACCGGGGAGCTGTTTTTT.

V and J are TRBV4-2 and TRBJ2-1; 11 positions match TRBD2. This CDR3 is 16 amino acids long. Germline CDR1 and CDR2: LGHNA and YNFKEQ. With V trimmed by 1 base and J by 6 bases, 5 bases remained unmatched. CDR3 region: CASSQVRTSGFNEQFF. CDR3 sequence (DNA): TGTGCCAGCAGCCAAGTCAGGACTAGCGGGTTCAATGAGCAGTTCTTC.

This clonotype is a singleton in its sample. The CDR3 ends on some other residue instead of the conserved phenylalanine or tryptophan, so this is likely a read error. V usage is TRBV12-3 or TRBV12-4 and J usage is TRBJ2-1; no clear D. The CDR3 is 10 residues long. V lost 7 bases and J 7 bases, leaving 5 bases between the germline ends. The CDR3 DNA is TGTGCCAGCAAAGTAAATGAGCAGTTCTTA. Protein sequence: CASKVNEQFL.

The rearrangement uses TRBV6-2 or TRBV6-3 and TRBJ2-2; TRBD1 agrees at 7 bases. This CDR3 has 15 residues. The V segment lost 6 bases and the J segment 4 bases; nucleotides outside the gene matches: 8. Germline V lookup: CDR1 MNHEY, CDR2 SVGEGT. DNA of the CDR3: TGTGCCAGCAGGAGAGGGGGCGCGGGCACCGGGGAGCTGTTTTTT. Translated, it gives CASRRGGAGTGELFF.

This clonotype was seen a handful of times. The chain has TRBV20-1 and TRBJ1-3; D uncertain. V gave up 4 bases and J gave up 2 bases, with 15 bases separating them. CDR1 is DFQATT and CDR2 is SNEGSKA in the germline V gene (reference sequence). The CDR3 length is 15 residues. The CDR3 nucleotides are TGCAGTGCTACCCCCAACGGACTAGCTGGAAACACCATATATTTT. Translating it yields CSATPNGLAGNTIYF.

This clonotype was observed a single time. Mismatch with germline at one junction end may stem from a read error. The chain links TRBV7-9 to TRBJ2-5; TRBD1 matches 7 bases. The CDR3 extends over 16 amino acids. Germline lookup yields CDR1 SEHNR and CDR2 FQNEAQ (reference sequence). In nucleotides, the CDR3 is TGTGCCAGCAGCCCAGACAGGGCGGTGAGCCAAGAGACCCAGGAATTC. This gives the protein CASSPDRAVSQETQEF.

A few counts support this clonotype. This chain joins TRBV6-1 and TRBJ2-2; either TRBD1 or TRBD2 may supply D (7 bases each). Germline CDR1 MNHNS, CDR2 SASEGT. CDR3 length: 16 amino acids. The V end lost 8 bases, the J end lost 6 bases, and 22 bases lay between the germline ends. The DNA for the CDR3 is TGTGCCAGCGGGAGGGGAGAGGGGGCACTAGCCGGGGAGCTGTTTTTT. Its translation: CASGRGEGALAGELFF.

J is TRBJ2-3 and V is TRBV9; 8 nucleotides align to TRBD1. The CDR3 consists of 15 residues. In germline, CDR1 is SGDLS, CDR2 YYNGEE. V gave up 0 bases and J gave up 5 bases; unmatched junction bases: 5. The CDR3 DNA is TGTGCCAGCAGCGTAGAACAGGGGGTACGAGATACGCAGTATTTT. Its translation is CASSVEQGVRDTQYF.

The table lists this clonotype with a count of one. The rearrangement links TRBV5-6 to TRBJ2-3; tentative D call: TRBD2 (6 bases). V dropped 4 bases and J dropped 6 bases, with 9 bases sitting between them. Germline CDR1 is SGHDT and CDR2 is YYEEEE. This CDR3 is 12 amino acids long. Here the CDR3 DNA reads TGTGCCAGCAGCATGGAGGGGGATACGCAGTATTTT. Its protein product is CASSMEGDTQYF.

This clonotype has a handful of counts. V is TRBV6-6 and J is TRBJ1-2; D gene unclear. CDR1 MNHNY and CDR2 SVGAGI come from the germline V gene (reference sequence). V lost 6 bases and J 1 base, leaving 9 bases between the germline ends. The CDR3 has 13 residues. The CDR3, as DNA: TGTGCCAGCAGACCCCTTATTAACTATGGCTACACCTTC. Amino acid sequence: CASRPLINYGYTF.

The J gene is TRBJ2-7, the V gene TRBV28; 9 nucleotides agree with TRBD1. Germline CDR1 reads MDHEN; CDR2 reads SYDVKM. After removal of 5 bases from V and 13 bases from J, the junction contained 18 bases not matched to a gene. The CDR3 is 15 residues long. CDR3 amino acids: CASSVGQGRVYENYF. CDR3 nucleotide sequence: TGTGCCAGCAGTGTGGGACAGGGAAGGGTCTACGAGAATTACTTC.

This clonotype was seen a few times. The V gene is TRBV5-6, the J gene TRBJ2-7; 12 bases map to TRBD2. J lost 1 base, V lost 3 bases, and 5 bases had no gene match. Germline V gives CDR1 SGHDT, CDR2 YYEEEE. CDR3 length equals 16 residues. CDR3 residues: CASSYTTSGRSYEQYF. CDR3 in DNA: TGTGCCAGCAGCTACACGACTAGCGGGAGATCCTACGAGCAGTACTTC.

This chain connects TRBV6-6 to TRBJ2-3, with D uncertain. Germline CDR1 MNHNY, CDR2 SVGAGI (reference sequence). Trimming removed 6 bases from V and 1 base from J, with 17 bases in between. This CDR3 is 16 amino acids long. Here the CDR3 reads CASSSIDHPRTDTQYF. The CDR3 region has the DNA TGTGCCAGCAGCTCCATAGACCATCCCCGCACAGATACGCAGTATTTT.

The CDR3 is CATSGDREDEQFF. The CDR3 DNA follows: TGTGCCACCTCAGGGGACAGGGAGGATGAGCAGTTCTTC. The chain has TRBV2 and TRBJ2-1; 9 bases agree with TRBD1. The CDR3 has 13 amino acids. The V segment lost 10 bases and the J segment 8 bases; nucleotides outside the gene matches: 9. From germline, CDR1 is SNHLY and CDR2 FYNNEI.

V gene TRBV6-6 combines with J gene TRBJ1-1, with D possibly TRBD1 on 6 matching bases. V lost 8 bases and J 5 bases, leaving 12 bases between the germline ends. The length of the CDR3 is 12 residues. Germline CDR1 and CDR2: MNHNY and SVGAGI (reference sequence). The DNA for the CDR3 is TGTGCCAGCGGGGTAGGGGGGACTGAAGCTTTCTTT. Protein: CASGVGGTEAFF.

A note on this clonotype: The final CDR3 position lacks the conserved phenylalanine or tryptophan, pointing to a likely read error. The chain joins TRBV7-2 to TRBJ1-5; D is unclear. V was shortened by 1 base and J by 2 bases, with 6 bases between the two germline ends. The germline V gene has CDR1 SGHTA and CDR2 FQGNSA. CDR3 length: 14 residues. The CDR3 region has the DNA TGTGCCAGCAGCTTAGGGATGGGCAATCAGCCCCAGCATTTG. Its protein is CASSLGMGNQPQHL.

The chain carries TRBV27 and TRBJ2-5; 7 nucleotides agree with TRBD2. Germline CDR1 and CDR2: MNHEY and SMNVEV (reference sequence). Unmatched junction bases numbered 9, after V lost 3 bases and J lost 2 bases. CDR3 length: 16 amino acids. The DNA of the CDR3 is TGTGCCAGCAGTTTTACCGGCGGGAGTCATCAAGAGACCCAGTACTTC. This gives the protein CASSFTGGSHQETQYF.

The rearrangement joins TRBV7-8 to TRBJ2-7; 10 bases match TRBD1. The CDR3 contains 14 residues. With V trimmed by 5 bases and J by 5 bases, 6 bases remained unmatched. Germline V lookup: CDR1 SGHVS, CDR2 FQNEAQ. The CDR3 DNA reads TGTGCCAGCAGCACCCGACAGGGGGCCAACGAGCAGTACTTC. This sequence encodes CASSTRQGANEQYF. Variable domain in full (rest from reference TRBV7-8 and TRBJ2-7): GAGVSQSPRYKVAKRGQDVALRCDPISGHVSLFWYQQALGQGPEFLTYFQNEAQLDKSGLPSDRFFAERPEGSVSTLKIQRTQQEDSAVYLCASSTRQGANEQYFGPGTRLTVT.

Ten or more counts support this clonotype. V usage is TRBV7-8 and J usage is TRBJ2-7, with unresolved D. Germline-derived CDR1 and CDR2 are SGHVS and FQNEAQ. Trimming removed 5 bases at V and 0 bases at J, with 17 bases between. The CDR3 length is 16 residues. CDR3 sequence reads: CASSPHPQDHSYEQYF. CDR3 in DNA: TGTGCCAGCAGCCCCCACCCCCAGGACCACTCCTACGAGCAGTACTTC.